Below are 27 T cell receptor beta chains sequenced from a single sample in a study of shared clonotypes between healthy human individuals. Profiling relied on immunoSEQ multiplex PCR, and the TCRdb table lists in-frame clones only, not all of them. Here the sample spans 1.6 million or so clones, less than 99% being singletons. The sample was naive CD4+ T cells sorted from blood. Subset indicated: CD45RA+ positively selected. Source of these receptors: a man aged 25 to 45 in good health.

This clone was recorded once. The rearrangement joins TRBV5-1 to TRBJ2-1, with 8 bases fitting TRBD2. Trimming cost V 0 bases and J 5 bases; bases outside gene matches: 4. Germline assignment: CDR1 SGHRS and CDR2 YFSETQ. CDR3 length: 15 amino acids. The CDR3 loop reads CASSLGNSGNNEQFF. The DNA for the CDR3 is TGCGCCAGCAGCTTGGGTAATAGCGGGAACAATGAGCAGTTCTTC.

The gene calls are TRBV9 and TRBJ2-5; a weak D match, TRBD2 (5 bases). V lost 1 base and J 4 bases, leaving 17 bases between the germline ends. Germline CDR1 and CDR2: SGDLS and YYNGEE. The length of the CDR3 is 16 residues. CDR3 in DNA: TGTGCCAGCAGCGTATCATGGCCCGTGGCGGGAGAGACCCAGTACTTC. This gives the protein CASSVSWPVAGETQYF.

The chain has TRBV5-1 and TRBJ2-7, with a possible D match to TRBD1 (5 bases). CDR1 is SGHRS and CDR2 is YFSETQ in the germline V gene. Trimming removed 0 bases from V and 7 bases from J, with 23 bases in between. There are 17 residues in the CDR3. This CDR3 is CASSLGPMTLTVWEQYF. The CDR3 nucleotides read TGCGCCAGCAGCTTGGGCCCTATGACCCTGACAGTCTGGGAGCAGTACTTC.

The gene calls are TRBV2 and TRBJ2-5, with 8 bases aligning to TRBD1. Germline lookup yields CDR1 SNHLY and CDR2 FYNNEI. V gave up 6 bases and J gave up 5 bases; unmatched junction bases: 11. This CDR3 is built from 15 residues. CDR3 loop: CASSPWTGNGETQYF. For the CDR3, the DNA is TGTGCCAGCAGCCCTTGGACAGGGAATGGGGAGACCCAGTACTTC.

The V and J genes are TRBV7-6 and TRBJ2-1, with 8 bases matching TRBD2. Per germline, CDR1 SGHVS and CDR2 FNYEAQ. V was clipped by 3 bases and J by 2 bases; unmatched bases: 0. The CDR3 is made up of 14 amino acids. CDR3 in DNA: TGTGCCAGCAGCTTTAGCGGGACCTACAATGAGCAGTTCTTC. Translating gives CASSFSGTYNEQFF.

A word on this clone: Germline is not matched at one junction end, which may reflect a read error. J is TRBJ2-1 and V is TRBV7-7; TRBD1 aligns across 8 bases. The CDR3 loop spans 14 amino acids. Per germline, CDR1 SSHAT and CDR2 FNYEAQ (reference sequence). The CDR3 loop reads CASSLGQGANEQFF. In DNA, the CDR3 is TGTGCTAGCAGCTTAGGGCAGGGGGCGAATGAGCAGTTCTTC.

The V gene is TRBV18, the J gene TRBJ2-3; D is perhaps TRBD2 (5 bases). CDR1 and CDR2 from the germline V gene are KGHSH and LQKENI. This CDR3 has 16 amino acids. V was shortened by 2 bases and J by 2 bases, with 14 bases between the two germline ends. CDR3 protein: CASSPGVGVTTDTQYF. The CDR3 nucleotides read TGTGCCAGCTCACCAGGTGTGGGAGTCACCACAGATACGCAGTATTTT.

This clone was counted a single time. The chain employs TRBV29-1 and TRBJ2-1; D gene uncertain. V dropped 6 bases and J dropped 5 bases, with 5 bases sitting between them. This CDR3 spans 10 amino acids. CDR1 and CDR2 (germline): SQVTM, ANQGSEA. The CDR3 DNA is TGCAGCGTCTCTAACAATGAGCAGTTCTTC. Its translation is CSVSNNEQFF.

This clone was counted a single time. The rearrangement uses TRBV7-2 and TRBJ2-4; D might be TRBD2 (6 bases). This CDR3 has 16 residues. The germline gives CDR1 SGHTA, CDR2 FQGNSA. Deletions cut 1 base from V and 7 bases from J, with 17 bases between. The chain's CDR3 is CASSLGQSGRQNIQYF. The CDR3 DNA sequence: TGTGCCAGCAGCTTAGGACAATCGGGGAGGCAGAACATTCAGTACTTC.

The V and J genes are TRBV18 and TRBJ2-7; the D is unclear. The V gene lost 3 bases and the J gene lost 6 bases, with 15 bases spanning the gap. The CDR3 runs 14 residues. The V gene's germline CDR1 is KGHSH and CDR2 LQKENI. The CDR3 nucleotides read TGTGCCAGCTCACCTCTCCGTTCGCGCGCCGAGCAGTACTTC. This encodes CASSPLRSRAEQYF.

This clone was seen just once. This chain links TRBV7-9 with TRBJ2-1, with 9 bases fitting TRBD1. Trimming at V came to 1 base and at J to 0 bases, leaving 7 bases not matched to a gene. The CDR3 runs to 18 residues. Germline V gene data show CDR1 as SEHNR and CDR2 as FQNEAQ (reference sequence). The CDR3 nucleotides read TGTGCCAGCAGCTTAGGGCACCGGGACAGGGACTCCTACAATGAGCAGTTCTTC. Encoded protein: CASSLGHRDRDSYNEQFF.

This sequence joins TRBV10-2 and TRBJ2-4, with D maybe TRBD2 (5 bases). V gave up 8 bases and J gave up 3 bases, with 14 bases separating them. The CDR3 runs 14 residues. Germline V gene lookup returns CDR1 WSHSY and CDR2 SAAADI. The CDR3 nucleotides read TGCGCCAGCGGCGTAGCGTTTGGCAAAAACATTCAGTACTTC. This codes for CASGVAFGKNIQYF.

The chain combines TRBV9 with TRBJ2-1, with D uncertain. The CDR3 runs 13 residues. Germline lookup yields CDR1 SGDLS and CDR2 YYNGEE. The V end lost 3 bases, the J end lost 5 bases, and 9 bases lay between the germline ends. DNA for the CDR3: TGTGCCAGCAGCGCCGTAGCCGACAATGAGCAGTTCTTC. This encodes CASSAVADNEQFF. The whole variable domain, remainder taken from reference TRBV9 and TRBJ2-1, is DSGVTQTPKHLITATGQRVTLRCSPRSGDLSVYWYQQSLDQGLQFLIQYYNGEERAKGNILERFSAQQFPDLHSELNLSSLELGDSALYFCASSAVADNEQFFGPGTRLTVL.

With regard to this clone: One end of the junction is discordant with germline, which a read error may explain. CDR3 DNA: TGTGCCAGCATTGAATGGGGGAACGAGCAGTACTTC. It yields the protein CASIEWGNEQYF. This chain links TRBV2 with TRBJ2-7; the D call may be TRBD1 or TRBD2 (5 bases each). CDR3 length: 12 residues. The V gene's germline CDR1 is SNHLY and CDR2 FYNNEI.

This chain connects TRBV5-4 to TRBJ2-1, with 11 bases fitting TRBD2. V was clipped by 4 bases and J by 4 bases; unmatched bases: 7. Germline V lookup: CDR1 SGHNT, CDR2 YYREEE (reference sequence). The CDR3 is 16 residues long. The CDR3 DNA is TGTGCCAGCAGCCCACCCGGGACTAGCGGATACAATGAGCAGTTCTTC. Amino acid sequence: CASSPPGTSGYNEQFF. Supplemented by reference TRBV5-4 and TRBJ2-1, the full variable domain reads ETGVTQSPTHLIKTRGQQVTLRCSSQSGHNTVSWYQQALGQGPQFIFQYYREEENGRGNFPPRFSGLQFPNYSSELNVNALELDDSALYLCASSPPGTSGYNEQFFGPGTRLTVL.

This chain links TRBV9 with TRBJ2-5; D gene unclear. Trimming pared 4 bases from V and 1 base from J, leaving 20 bases between. CDR3 length equals 17 residues. CDR1 is SGDLS and CDR2 is YYNGEE in the germline V gene. In nucleotides, the CDR3 is TGTGCCAGCAGCCCTCCACGCGTTCAAGGTATCCAAGAGACCCAGTACTTC. As protein: CASSPPRVQGIQETQYF. Complete variable domain (other parts from reference TRBV9 and TRBJ2-5): DSGVTQTPKHLITATGQRVTLRCSPRSGDLSVYWYQQSLDQGLQFLIQYYNGEERAKGNILERFSAQQFPDLHSELNLSSLELGDSALYFCASSPPRVQGIQETQYFGPGTRLLVL.

The rearrangement links TRBV5-4 to TRBJ2-2, with 7 bases fitting TRBD2. The germline V gene has CDR1 SGHNT and CDR2 YYREEE (reference sequence). V trimming: 5 bases; J trimming: 4 bases; junction bases outside the gene matches: 14. The CDR3 is made up of 17 amino acids. The CDR3 loop reads CASSPVGGGIGTGELFF. The CDR3 region has the DNA TGTGCCAGCAGTCCAGTCGGGGGAGGGATCGGCACCGGGGAGCTGTTTTTT. Complete variable domain (other parts from reference TRBV5-4 and TRBJ2-2): ETGVTQSPTHLIKTRGQQVTLRCSSQSGHNTVSWYQQALGQGPQFIFQYYREEENGRGNFPPRFSGLQFPNYSSELNVNALELDDSALYLCASSPVGGGIGTGELFFGEGSRLTVL.

This chain uses TRBV7-6 with TRBJ2-4; TRBD2 agrees at 12 bases. V was clipped by 2 bases and J by 0 bases; unmatched bases: 14. Germline values: CDR1 SGHVS, CDR2 FNYEAQ. This CDR3 region has 21 residues. The CDR3, as DNA: TGTGCCAGCAGCTTAAGGCCAGAGACTAGCGGGGGTCTGGTAGCCAAAAACATTCAGTACTTC. It translates to CASSLRPETSGGLVAKNIQYF.

Remarks on this clone: Other DNA sequences in this specimen translate into the identical CDR3. The rearrangement uses TRBV4-3 and TRBJ2-3; D remains ambiguous. This CDR3 region has 14 residues. Germline V CDR1 and CDR2: LGHNA, YSLEER. Trimming shortened V by 3 bases and J by 2 bases, and 9 bases separated the two germline ends. The CDR3 nucleotides are TGCGCCAGCAGCCAGGGCCGATCCACAGATACGCAGTATTTT. Protein product: CASSQGRSTDTQYF.

The chain recombines TRBV5-1 with TRBJ2-1, with D uncertain. The CDR3 consists of 14 residues. The germline gives CDR1 SGHRS, CDR2 YFSETQ. Trimming shortened V by 3 bases and J by 5 bases, and 12 bases separated the two germline ends. CDR3 loop: CASSSVTPDNEQFF. DNA for the CDR3: TGCGCCAGCAGCTCTGTAACTCCGGACAATGAGCAGTTCTTC.

V gene TRBV4-3 combines with J gene TRBJ2-1, with 7 positions matching TRBD1. The V segment lost 2 bases and the J segment 2 bases; nucleotides outside the gene matches: 3. This CDR3 contains 15 residues. Looked up from germline, CDR1 is LGHNA and CDR2 is YSLEER. The CDR3 is CASSQQGVPYNEQFF. Here the CDR3 DNA reads TGCGCCAGCAGCCAACAGGGGGTACCCTACAATGAGCAGTTCTTC.

The rearrangement uses TRBV27 and TRBJ2-1, with 7 nucleotides matching TRBD2. Germline CDR1 is MNHEY and CDR2 is SMNVEV (reference sequence). There are 15 residues in the CDR3. The ends lost 5 bases at V and 9 bases at J; junction bases unmatched: 13. CDR3 in DNA: TGTGCCAGCAGTCTGAGTTGGACGGGAGGAAGTGAGCAGTTCTTC. It codes for CASSLSWTGGSEQFF.

This chain links TRBV21-1 with TRBJ2-7; TRBD1 was called by the table and not checked on the DNA. TRBV21-1 is a pseudogene locus. This CDR3 spans 16 amino acids. The CDR3 loop is CASSKVWDRSSYEQYF. CDR3 in DNA: TGTGCCAGCAGCAAAGTATGGGACAGGAGCTCCTACGAGCAGTACTTC.

The chain employs TRBV11-3 and TRBJ2-1; the D gene is possibly TRBD2 (6 bases). V was cut by 4 bases and J by 2 bases, with 21 bases left in between. The CDR3 is 18 residues long. The germline V gene has CDR1 SGHNT and CDR2 YENEEA. In nucleotides, the CDR3 is TGTGCCAGCAGCTCACTAGGGAGCGGGCCGGCTCCCTACAATGAGCAGTTCTTC. Amino acid sequence: CASSSLGSGPAPYNEQFF.

The chain couples TRBV10-3 to TRBJ2-3; TRBD1 agrees at 9 bases. V lost 8 bases, J lost 0 bases, and 6 bases stayed unmatched. The CDR3 runs 15 residues. From germline, CDR1 is ENHRY and CDR2 SYGVKD. CDR3 protein: CAIGFGTGSTDTQYF. In DNA form, the CDR3 reads TGTGCCATCGGGTTCGGGACAGGGAGCACAGATACGCAGTATTTT.

The chain joins TRBV7-3 to TRBJ1-2; D unresolved. Germline V gives CDR1 SGHTA, CDR2 FQGTGA. V was cut by 5 bases and J by 2 bases, with 9 bases left in between. The length of the CDR3 is 13 residues. DNA for the CDR3: TGTGCCAGCAGCGATATCCAGAACTATGGCTACACCTTC. As protein: CASSDIQNYGYTF.

The chain uses TRBV5-1 and TRBJ2-5; 13 bases align to TRBD2. From germline, CDR1 is SGHRS and CDR2 YFSETQ. The CDR3 loop spans 16 amino acids. V trimming: 2 bases; J trimming: 4 bases; junction bases outside the gene matches: 5. Here the CDR3 reads CASSLLAGGRRETQYF. As DNA, the CDR3 is TGCGCCAGCAGCTTACTAGCGGGAGGGCGAAGAGAGACCCAGTACTTC.